This T cell receptor beta chain stems from a study of shared clonotypes between healthy human individuals. At the level of the study: CD4 naive and CD4 memory each took three plates per donor, while CD8 naive took two and CD8 memory one.

Comment on this clone: What it binds is unknown. This specimen includes other DNA sequences encoding the same CDR3.

Each PCR replicate from the sorted subsets contained about 200 ng DNA, which is roughly 33,000 T cell genomes. Sequencing used immunoSEQ multiplex PCR; TCRdb keeps in-frame clones, though not all of them. The sample contains roughly 2.2 million clones, 85% to 95% of which appear only once. Findings and limits, study-wide: On the whole, naive subsets had larger estimated richness than memory subsets had.

The ends were cut back, 4 bases at V and 1 base at J, with 11 bases in the middle. The CDR3 runs to 14 residues. Germline lookup yields CDR1 KGHSH and CDR2 LQKENI. The receptor's source is a man aged 18 to 30 in good health. Some clones in this sample may be carry-over from other donors' samples. The chain has TRBV18 and TRBJ2-7, with no clear D. Sequenced input: naive CD4+ T cells from PBMCs. Subset in this sample: CD45RA+ positively selected. The CDR3 spells CASSLPGLSYEQYF. The CDR3 DNA sequence: TGTGCCAGCTCACTGCCCGGGTTGTCCTACGAGCAGTACTTC.